Each of the 26 T cell receptor beta chains below was sequenced from the same sample in a study of response to subunit inactivated influenza vaccine. MiXCR, run by TCRdb on the RT-PCR reads, gives a single entry per CDR3 protein. The sample consists of about 540,000 distinct CDR3 sequences, 20% to 25% of them appearing once. This same sample was also taken into another study, of T cells expressing NK-cell markers. Per that paper: cDNA encoding TCR beta was synthesized via 5'RACE template switching incorporating UMIs.

The source was CD4+ T cells sorted from PBMCs, collected 11 to 12 days after vaccination. The source of these receptors is a man aged 50 to 59 who received an inactivated influenza vaccine.

A few counts support this clonotype. The V and J genes are TRBV4-3 and TRBJ2-7; possible D gene TRBD1, 5 bases. There are 15 residues in the CDR3. Germline CDR1 LGHNA, CDR2 YSLEER. V was clipped by 0 bases and J by 0 bases, with 9 bases between them. The CDR3, as DNA: TGCGCCAGCAGCCAAGATCCTGACAGCTCCTACGAGCAGTACTTC. Translated: CASSQDPDSSYEQYF.

This clonotype has just a few counts. The chain joins TRBV7-2 to TRBJ1-1; weak D call: TRBD1 (6 bases). The ends were cut back, 0 bases at V and 7 bases at J, with 15 bases in the middle. The germline gives CDR1 SGHTA, CDR2 FQGNSA. The CDR3 contains 15 residues. This chain's CDR3 is CASSLASRGGGEAFF. DNA for the CDR3: TGTGCCAGCAGCTTAGCCTCCCGAGGGGGTGGTGAAGCTTTCTTT.

This clonotype was picked up a small number of times. V usage is TRBV7-9 and J usage is TRBJ2-7; 8 nucleotides agree with TRBD2. J was trimmed by 3 bases and V by 5 bases; bases with no gene match: 9. The CDR3 is made up of 15 amino acids. Germline CDR1 SEHNR, CDR2 FQNEAQ (reference sequence). The CDR3 sequence: CASSTLLAGNYEQYF. CDR3 bases: TGTGCCAGCAGCACTCTCCTAGCGGGCAACTACGAGCAGTACTTC.

The chain joins TRBV11-1 to TRBJ2-3; 10 nucleotides line up with TRBD2. CDR1 and CDR2 (germline): SGHAT, FQDESV (reference sequence). The trim removed 5 bases at V and 5 bases at J, leaving 25 bases unmatched. The CDR3 sequence is 21 residues long. CDR3 bases: TGTGCCAGCAGCCTTATGAGAAAAACATACATAGCGGGAGGAACGGGAGATACGCAGTATTTT. Translated, it gives CASSLMRKTYIAGGTGDTQYF.

The sample holds a few counts of this clonotype. The V and J genes are TRBV6-6 and TRBJ2-3; D possibly corresponds to TRBD2 (6 bases). V was trimmed by 6 bases and J by 1 base, leaving 8 bases between them. The CDR3 is 13 residues long. CDR1 is MNHNY and CDR2 is SVGAGI in the germline V gene (reference sequence). DNA of the CDR3: TGTGCCAGCAGGGAGGGGCGCACAGATACGCAGTATTTT. This translates into CASREGRTDTQYF.

This chain links TRBV11-2 with TRBJ2-2, with D tentatively TRBD2 (5 bases). The V gene lost 6 bases and the J gene lost 2 bases, with 16 bases spanning the gap. This CDR3 spans 16 amino acids. The germline V gene has CDR1 SGHAT and CDR2 FQNNGV. Written as DNA, the CDR3 is TGTGCCAGCAGACCCACTGGCGGGCGTAACACCGGGGAGCTGTTTTTT. It yields the protein CASRPTGGRNTGELFF.

The rearrangement joins TRBV5-1 to TRBJ2-5; the D is unclear. Germline CDR1 SGHRS, CDR2 YFSETQ. The CDR3 covers 14 residues. Trimming left V 4 bases short and J 0 bases short, with 10 bases between. The chain's CDR3 is CASSPERDQETQYF. CDR3 nucleotide sequence: TGCGCCAGCAGCCCGGAGCGAGACCAAGAGACCCAGTACTTC.

V gene TRBV20-1 combines with J gene TRBJ2-3; 7 bases are a match to TRBD2. The germline V gene encodes CDR1 DFQATT and CDR2 SNEGSKA (reference sequence). Trimming at V came to 6 bases and at J to 3 bases, leaving 9 bases not matched to a gene. The CDR3 spans 14 residues. The CDR3 reads CSAASGLPTDTQYF. The CDR3 DNA is TGCAGTGCCGCTAGCGGACTACCGACAGATACGCAGTATTTT.

This chain links TRBV15 with TRBJ2-7; TRBD2 matches at 7 bases. The trim removed 0 bases at V and 2 bases at J, leaving 10 bases unmatched. This CDR3 region has 17 residues. CDR1 LNHNV and CDR2 YYDKDF come from the germline V gene (reference sequence). Here the CDR3 DNA reads TGTGCCACCAGCAGAGATCTCCACGGGACTACTCCCTACGAGCAGTACTTC. Encoded protein: CATSRDLHGTTPYEQYF. Drawing the rest from reference TRBV15 and TRBJ2-7, the complete variable domain is DAMVIQNPRYQVTQFGKPVTLSCSQTLNHNVMYWYQQKSSQAPKLLFHYYDKDFNNEADTPDNFQSRRPNTSFCFLDIRSPGLGDTAMYLCATSRDLHGTTPYEQYFGPGTRLTVT.

The CDR3 spells CASSHVLTNNSPLHF. The CDR3 DNA sequence: TGTGCCAGCAGCCATGTATTAACTAATAATTCACCCCTCCACTTT. This rearrangement joins TRBV7-2 to TRBJ1-6; D is ambiguous. The germline V and J ends were trimmed by 5 bases and 5 bases, with 13 bases remaining between them. Germline V CDR1 and CDR2: SGHTA, FQGNSA. This CDR3 comprises 15 residues. Full variable domain (remainder filled in from reference TRBV7-2 and TRBJ1-6): GAGVSQSPSNKVTEKGKDVELRCDPISGHTALYWYRQSLGQGLEFLIYFQGNSAPDKSGLPSDRFSAERTGGSVSTLTIQRTQQEDSAVYLCASSHVLTNNSPLHFGNGTRLTVT.

In its sample, this clonotype was seen a few times. This chain links TRBV9 with TRBJ2-1; 9 bases are shared with TRBD1. The CDR3 has 13 residues. V lost 6 bases and J lost 6; bases outside the gene matches: 4. CDR1 SGDLS and CDR2 YYNGEE come from the germline V gene. This CDR3 is CASMGQGFNEQFF. As DNA, the CDR3 is TGTGCCAGCATGGGACAGGGCTTCAATGAGCAGTTCTTC.

The chain employs TRBV5-1 and TRBJ2-2; TRBD1 matches at 10 bases. The CDR3 has 16 residues. Germline CDR1 and CDR2: SGHRS and YFSETQ. The junction had 8 bases not matched to a gene; V was cut back by 4 bases and J by 5 bases. The CDR3 region is CASSGRQGAGTGELFF. The DNA for the CDR3 is TGCGCCAGCAGCGGCAGACAGGGGGCTGGGACCGGGGAGCTGTTTTTT. The whole variable domain, remainder taken from reference TRBV5-1 and TRBJ2-2, is KAGVTQTPRYLIKTRGQQVTLSCSPISGHRSVSWYQQTPGQGLQFLFEYFSETQRNKGNFPGRFSGRQFSNSRSEMNVSTLELGDSALYLCASSGRQGAGTGELFFGEGSRLTVL.

V gene TRBV6-1 combines with J gene TRBJ1-5; D gene uncertain. Germline-derived CDR1 and CDR2 are MNHNS and SASEGT. The length of the CDR3 is 13 residues. Trimming shortened V by 8 bases and J by 6 bases, and 14 bases separated the two germline ends. The CDR3 sequence: CASRRQAGQPQHF. The CDR3 nucleotides are TGTGCCAGCCGGCGGCAGGCTGGTCAGCCCCAGCATTTT.

This chain links TRBV12-3 or TRBV12-4 with TRBJ2-2; TRBD1 matches 7 bases. Trimming removed 7 bases from V and 4 bases from J; junction bases left unmatched: 6. The CDR3 extends over 14 amino acids. The CDR3 region has the DNA TGTGCCAGCACGGGACAGACCTTCACCGGGGAGCTGTTTTTT. Translating gives CASTGQTFTGELFF.

This clonotype was counted only a few times. This sequence joins TRBV12-3 or TRBV12-4 and TRBJ2-2; D may be TRBD2 (5 bases). The V gene lost 8 bases and the J gene lost 2 bases, with 12 bases spanning the gap. The CDR3 runs 14 residues. In DNA form, the CDR3 reads TGTGCCAGCTGTCTTGACTATAACACCGGGGAGCTGTTTTTT. Encoded protein: CASCLDYNTGELFF.

The sample holds a few counts of this clonotype. The V gene is TRBV20-1, the J gene TRBJ1-3; D is ambiguous. Per the germline V gene, CDR1 is DFQATT and CDR2 is SNEGSKA (reference sequence). The CDR3 covers 11 residues. Trimming left V 0 bases short and J 11 bases short, with 8 bases between. CDR3 sequence: CSARDGWAIYF. DNA for the CDR3: TGCAGTGCTAGAGATGGATGGGCCATATATTTT.

This clonotype was detected many times. The genes are TRBV20-1 and TRBJ1-5; no reliable D call. Trimming removed 3 bases at V and 1 base at J, with 13 bases between. The CDR3 loop spans 15 amino acids. Germline lookup yields CDR1 DFQATT and CDR2 SNEGSKA (reference sequence). Here the CDR3 DNA reads TGCAGTGCTAGTCCCCCTGCGGGGAGCAATCAGCCCCAGCATTTT. Translated: CSASPPAGSNQPQHF.

In its sample, this clonotype was seen a few times. The chain recombines TRBV15 with TRBJ2-1; 10 nucleotides agree with TRBD1. This CDR3 has 17 amino acids. Trimming took 5 bases from V and 3 from J; bases not matched to a gene: 10. Germline V CDR1 and CDR2: LNHNV, YYDKDF (reference sequence). This CDR3 reads CATSPKVGTGVYNEQFF. DNA for the CDR3: TGTGCCACCAGCCCAAAAGTCGGGACAGGGGTCTACAATGAGCAGTTCTTC.

This clonotype was detected only a few times. This rearrangement joins TRBV12-3 or TRBV12-4 to TRBJ2-2; TRBD1 agrees at 12 bases. The CDR3 has 17 amino acids. J was trimmed by 6 bases and V by 5 bases; bases with no gene match: 10. The CDR3, as DNA: TGTGCCAGCAGTCTCCAAGGGACAGGGGGCCAGGCCGGGGAGCTGTTTTTT. Translating it yields CASSLQGTGGQAGELFF.

The V call is TRBV7-9, the J call TRBJ2-1, with 12 bases aligning to TRBD2. The CDR3 totals 16 residues. Looked up from germline, CDR1 is SEHNR and CDR2 is FQNEAQ (reference sequence). V lost 5 bases, J lost 6 bases, and 8 bases stayed unmatched. The CDR3 spells CASSPRLAGAINEQFF. The CDR3 DNA is TGTGCCAGCAGCCCCAGACTAGCGGGGGCCATCAATGAGCAGTTCTTC.

J is TRBJ2-5 and V is TRBV20-1, with 7 bases identical to TRBD2. V shed 7 bases and J 3 bases; nucleotides not matched to a gene: 11. This CDR3 has 14 amino acids. The germline gives CDR1 DFQATT, CDR2 SNEGSKA (reference sequence). The CDR3 nucleotides are TGCAGTGGCTCCCGAGCGGGACTAAAAGAGACCCAGTACTTC. Amino acid sequence: CSGSRAGLKETQYF.

This clonotype was counted between two and nine times. J is TRBJ2-5 and V is TRBV9, with 8 bases lining up with TRBD2. The ends lost 0 bases at V and 5 bases at J; junction bases unmatched: 0. This CDR3 spans 13 amino acids. Germline V lookup: CDR1 SGDLS, CDR2 YYNGEE. The CDR3 region is CASSVAGGETQYF. Here the CDR3 DNA reads TGTGCCAGCAGCGTAGCGGGAGGGGAGACCCAGTACTTC.

The gene calls are TRBV5-6 and TRBJ1-1, with D unresolved. Trimming left V 4 bases short and J 0 bases short, with 16 bases between. Germline loops: CDR1 SGHDT, CDR2 YYEEEE. The CDR3 has 16 amino acids. DNA for the CDR3: TGTGCCAGCAGCCGACGGGGAGTTGGGATGAACACTGAAGCTTTCTTT. It translates to CASSRRGVGMNTEAFF.

The V call is TRBV28, the J call TRBJ1-5; no firm D call. The germline V gene encodes CDR1 MDHEN and CDR2 SYDVKM. The CDR3 contains 16 residues. Trimming cost V 5 bases and J 3 bases, with 17 bases left between them. CDR3 nucleotides: TGTGCCAGCAGTACGGGTCACCTGGTTTCCAATCAGCCCCAGCATTTT. Protein sequence: CASSTGHLVSNQPQHF.

This clonotype was observed at least ten times. CDR3 sequence reads: CASSRDREGTQYF. In DNA, the CDR3 is TGTGCCAGCAGCAGGGACAGGGAAGGGACCCAGTACTTC. The chain has TRBV7-7 and TRBJ2-5; 9 bases match TRBD1. Germline trimming cut 5 bases from V and 7 bases from J; bases unmatched to any gene: 5. CDR1 SSHAT and CDR2 FNYEAQ come from the germline V gene (reference sequence). This CDR3 contains 13 residues.

The V and J genes are TRBV2 and TRBJ2-7, with D possibly being TRBD2 (5 bases). The germline V and J ends were trimmed by 8 bases and 3 bases, with 11 bases remaining between them. CDR1 and CDR2 (germline): SNHLY, FYNNEI. CDR3 length equals 12 residues. The CDR3 DNA sequence: TGTGCCAGCCTCAGCGGAAACTACGAGCAGTACTTC. It specifies CASLSGNYEQYF.